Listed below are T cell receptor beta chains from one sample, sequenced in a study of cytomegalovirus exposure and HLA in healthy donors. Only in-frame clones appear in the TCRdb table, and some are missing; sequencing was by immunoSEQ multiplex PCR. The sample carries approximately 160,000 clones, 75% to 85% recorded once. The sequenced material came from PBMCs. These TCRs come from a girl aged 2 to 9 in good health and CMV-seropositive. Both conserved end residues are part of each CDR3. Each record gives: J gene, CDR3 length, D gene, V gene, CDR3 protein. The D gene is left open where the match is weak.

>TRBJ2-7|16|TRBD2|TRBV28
CASRSYTSGSSGEQYF
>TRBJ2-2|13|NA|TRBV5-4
CASSLGATGELFF
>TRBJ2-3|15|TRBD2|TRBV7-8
CASSSAGGFKDTQYF
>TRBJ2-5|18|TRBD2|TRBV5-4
CASSPSGTSGRAAKTQYF
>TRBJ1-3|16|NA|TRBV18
CASSPPGPTSGNTIYF
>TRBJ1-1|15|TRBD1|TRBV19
CASSPRQGLDTEAFF
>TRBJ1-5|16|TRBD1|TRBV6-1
CASSEARETGGQPQHF
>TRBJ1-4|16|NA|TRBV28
CASSPGPFSRGEKLFF
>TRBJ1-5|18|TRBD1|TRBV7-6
CASSPRRRDRGGGQPQHF
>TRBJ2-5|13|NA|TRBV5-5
CASSLARGETQYF
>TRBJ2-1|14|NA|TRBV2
CASKARQADNEQFF